This T cell receptor (beta chain) comes out of a study of T cells after yellow fever vaccination. Study observations and caveats: The booster response re-showed most primary clones: 95% to 96% CD4, approximately 85% CD8. Repertoires sorted by FACS could include abundant clonotypes that are contaminants from the bulk population.

This clonotype has a handful of counts. Its antigen remains unknown. Synthesis of TCR cDNA relied on 5'RACE template switching, which attached a universal primer site and UMIs. TCRdb re-analysed the 5' RACE reads in MiXCR, keeping a single row per CDR3 protein. Of roughly 400,000 distinct CDR3 sequences listed, 18% were seen once; the top ten hold around 17%. V dropped 9 bases and J dropped 2 bases, with 16 bases sitting between them. The CDR3 extends over 16 amino acids. CDR1 is KGHDR, CDR2 SFDVKD, per germline. The rearrangement joins TRBV24-1 to TRBJ2-6; D is unclear. The clonotype originates from a young man who received the YFV17D yellow fever vaccine. This specimen consisted of PBMCs, obtained before the yellow fever booster vaccination. The CDR3 region is CATGERESPGANVLTF. The CDR3 DNA sequence: TGTGCCACCGGGGAAAGGGAATCACCTGGGGCCAACGTCCTGACTTTC.